These 18 T cell receptor beta chains were sequenced from one sample in a study of cytomegalovirus exposure and HLA in healthy donors. Vbeta (60) and Jbeta (13) primers were used in the PCR. The data were produced by immunoSEQ multiplex PCR, yet TCRdb's version contains in-frame clones alone and is incomplete. The table lists some 66,000 clones, around 80% of them singletons. The sequenced sample was PBMCs. These receptors originate from a man aged 40-49 years in good health and CMV-seronegative.

The gene calls are TRBV6-5 and TRBJ2-5, with D perhaps TRBD2 (5 bases). Germline V gives CDR1 MNHEY, CDR2 SVGAGI. The CDR3 extends over 14 amino acids. V lost 0 bases, J lost 3 bases, and 8 bases lay in between. CDR3 coding DNA: TGTGCCAGCAGTTACTCAGAACTAGAAGAGACCCAGTACTTC. This gives the protein CASSYSELEETQYF.

The gene calls are TRBV18 and TRBJ1-6; D is perhaps TRBD1 (5 bases). Between the trimmed V and J ends, which lost 3 bases and 7 bases, there was a span of 7 bases. The CDR3 has 13 amino acids. Germline CDR1 and CDR2: KGHSH and LQKENI. The CDR3 spells CASSPGLNSPLHF. The CDR3 nucleotides are TGTGCCAGCTCACCGGGACTCAATTCACCCCTCCACTTT.

The genes are TRBV19 and TRBJ1-1; 8 nucleotides match TRBD1. The CDR3 totals 15 residues. Germline V gene sequence: CDR1 LNHDA, CDR2 SQIVND (reference sequence). The trim removed 4 bases at V and 4 bases at J, leaving 8 bases unmatched. In DNA form, the CDR3 reads TGTGCCAGTAGTAGGAGGACAGGGACGGTCACTGAAGCTTTCTTT. Protein: CASSRRTGTVTEAFF.

The chain combines TRBV10-3 with TRBJ1-1; D may be TRBD1 (6 bases). This CDR3 has 15 amino acids. Looked up from germline, CDR1 is ENHRY and CDR2 is SYGVKD. Between the trimmed V and J ends, which lost 1 base and 4 bases, there was a span of 13 bases. This chain's CDR3 is CAISELPGAATEAFF. Written as DNA, the CDR3 is TGTGCCATCAGTGAGTTGCCAGGGGCGGCCACTGAAGCTTTCTTT.

The J gene is TRBJ1-2, the V gene TRBV4-1; 7 bases map to TRBD1. The germline CDR1 and CDR2 sequences are MGHRA and YSYEKL. Trimming removed 0 bases from V and 4 bases from J; junction bases left unmatched: 5. The CDR3 runs to 15 residues. The CDR3 sequence is CASSQESSGGYGYTF. In DNA, the CDR3 is TGCGCCAGCAGCCAAGAGTCTTCAGGGGGCTATGGCTACACCTTC.

The V call is TRBV19, the J call TRBJ2-1; the match to TRBD2 covers 10 bases. The V and J ends lost 3 bases and 4 bases, in that order; junction bases with no gene match: 3. Germline CDR1 reads LNHDA; CDR2 reads SQIVND (reference sequence). The CDR3 sequence is 15 residues long. Here the CDR3 DNA reads TGTGCCAGTAGTATTAAACTAGCGGGGTACAATGAGCAGTTCTTC. Translation: CASSIKLAGYNEQFF.

The J gene is TRBJ1-3, the V gene TRBV5-4; no clear D gene. The germline gives CDR1 SGHNT, CDR2 YYREEE (reference sequence). The germline V and J ends were trimmed by 3 bases and 0 bases, with 10 bases remaining between them. The length of the CDR3 is 15 residues. CDR3: CASSWNSFSGNTIYF. The CDR3 DNA reads as TGTGCCAGCAGCTGGAACAGCTTCTCTGGAAACACCATATATTTT.

This clone was recorded a few times. A single base separates this from a much larger clone, so it may be a read error. The chain recombines TRBV5-4 with TRBJ1-1, with D hard to call. The CDR3 is 12 amino acids. Germline lookup yields CDR1 SGHNT and CDR2 YYREEE (reference sequence). The V and J ends lost 5 bases and 0 bases respectively, with 5 bases between them. Here the CDR3 reads CASSPLNTEAFF. The CDR3 DNA follows: TGTGCCAGCAGTCCCTTGAACACTGAAGCTTTCTTT.

J is TRBJ2-6 and V is TRBV6-4; D might be TRBD2 (6 bases). The CDR3 loop spans 16 amino acids. Germline V gives CDR1 MRHNA, CDR2 SNTAGT. The V end was cut by 8 bases, the J end by 0 bases, with 14 bases between. The CDR3 loop reads CASGHGDSSGANVLTF. The DNA of the CDR3 is TGTGCCAGCGGTCATGGGGACTCCTCTGGGGCCAACGTCCTGACTTTC.

The count of this clone is one. The chain has TRBV5-4 and TRBJ2-7; 11 bases map to TRBD2. The CDR3 length is 16 residues. J gave up 3 bases and V 2 bases, and 7 bases lay outside the gene matches. Looked up from germline, CDR1 is SGHNT and CDR2 is YYREEE (reference sequence). CDR3 amino acids: CASSLSGTSGRYEQYF. In DNA, the CDR3 is TGTGCCAGCAGCTTAAGCGGGACTAGCGGACGCTACGAGCAGTACTTC.

This clone occurred a few times. V gene TRBV29-1 combines with J gene TRBJ2-5; D might be TRBD2 (8 bases). Trimming took off 6 bases at V and 6 bases at J, with 17 bases between the two ends. The germline gives CDR1 SQVTM, CDR2 ANQGSEA. The CDR3 runs 13 residues. The CDR3 is CSVGDSGGKTQYF. CDR3 nucleotides: TGCAGCGTGGGGGACAGCGGGGGAAAGACCCAGTACTTC.

The chain is built from TRBV18 and TRBJ2-7; 11 bases match TRBD1. CDR1 and CDR2 (germline): KGHSH, LQKENI. V gave up 3 bases and J gave up 6 bases; unmatched junction bases: 7. This CDR3 region has 15 residues. CDR3 sequence reads: CASSPSGQGVREQYF. The DNA of the CDR3 is TGTGCCAGCTCACCGTCGGGACAGGGGGTCCGCGAGCAGTACTTC.

This chain uses TRBV19 with TRBJ1-6, with TRBD1 matching 11 bases. This CDR3 contains 15 residues. The V segment lost 5 bases and the J segment 7 bases; nucleotides outside the gene matches: 4. Germline CDR1 reads LNHDA; CDR2 reads SQIVND (reference sequence). The CDR3 nucleotides read TGTGCCAGTAGTGCTCGGGACAGGGGGAATTCACCCCTCCACTTT. It specifies CASSARDRGNSPLHF.

This clone was found a few times. V and J are TRBV6-1 and TRBJ2-7; D is perhaps TRBD1 (5 bases). The germline V gene has CDR1 MNHNS and CDR2 SASEGT. The germline V and J ends were trimmed by 5 bases and 2 bases, with 10 bases remaining between them. CDR3 length: 13 amino acids. The CDR3 DNA reads TGTGCCAGCAGTTTTGACAGAGCCTACGAGCAGTACTTC. It yields the protein CASSFDRAYEQYF.

The rearrangement uses TRBV5-1 and TRBJ2-2, with 7 bases fitting TRBD1. This CDR3 contains 17 residues. The germline V gene has CDR1 SGHRS and CDR2 YFSETQ. Trimming cost V 0 bases and J 0 bases; bases outside gene matches: 5. In nucleotides, the CDR3 is TGCGCCAGCAGCTTGGCAGGGGGTGGATCGAACACCGGGGAGCTGTTTTTT. Translating it yields CASSLAGGGSNTGELFF.

Note on this clone: Compared with germline, one end of the junction differs, possibly owing to a read error. This chain connects TRBV29-1 to TRBJ1-1; 7 bases match TRBD1. The CDR3 loop spans 13 amino acids. CDR1 SQVTM and CDR2 ANQGSEA come from the germline V gene. For the CDR3, the DNA is TGCAGCGTTGAGGGACAGACGAACACTAAAGCTTTCTTT. This encodes CSVEGQTNTKAFF.

The rearrangement links TRBV27 to TRBJ1-6; 7 bases match TRBD1. The CDR3 sequence is 16 residues long. The V and J ends lost 6 bases and 7 bases, in that order; junction bases with no gene match: 12. CDR1 MNHEY and CDR2 SMNVEV come from the germline V gene (reference sequence). CDR3 loop: CASSPLIGTANSPLHF. The CDR3 DNA sequence: TGTGCCAGCAGCCCTCTGATAGGGACAGCAAATTCACCCCTCCACTTT.

This clone was seen more than once but under ten times. The germline gene is not matched at one end of the junction; a read error may be the cause. This chain uses TRBV7-9 with TRBJ2-3; 9 bases line up with TRBD1. This CDR3 has 15 amino acids. Germline V gene sequence: CDR1 SEHNR, CDR2 FQNEAQ (reference sequence). CDR3 loop: CSSSLGQGSRDTQYF. The CDR3 bases are TGTTCCAGCAGCTTGGGACAGGGAAGTAGGGATACGCAGTATTTT.